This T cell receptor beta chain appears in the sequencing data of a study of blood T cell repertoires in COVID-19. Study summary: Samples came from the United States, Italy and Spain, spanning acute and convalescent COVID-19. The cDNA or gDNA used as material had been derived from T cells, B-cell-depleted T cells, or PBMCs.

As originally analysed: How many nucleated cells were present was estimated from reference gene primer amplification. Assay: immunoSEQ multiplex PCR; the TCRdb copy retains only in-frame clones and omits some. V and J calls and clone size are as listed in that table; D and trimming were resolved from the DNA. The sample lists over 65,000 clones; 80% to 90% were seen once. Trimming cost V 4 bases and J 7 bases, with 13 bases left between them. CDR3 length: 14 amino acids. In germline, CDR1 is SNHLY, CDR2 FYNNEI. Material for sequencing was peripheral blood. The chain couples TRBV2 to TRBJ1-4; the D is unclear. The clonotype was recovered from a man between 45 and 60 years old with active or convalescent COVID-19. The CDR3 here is CASSVGVSGEKLFF. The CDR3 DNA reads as TGTGCCAGCAGTGTCGGAGTCTCGGGTGAAAAACTGTTTTTT.